The 30 T cell receptor beta chains given below trace back to one sample, sequenced in a study of beta chain features in type 1 diabetes (dated by TCRdb to between 2018 and 2020). The paper's findings and limits, for the study overall: In all four CD4+ subsets, TCRB CDR3 length was moderately but significantly shorter in type 1 diabetes patients.

The library was built by means of the immunoSEQ multiplex PCR assay. The entire isolated RNA was reverse transcribed using the High Capacity cDNA Reverse Transcription Kit, and thus expressed TCRB transcripts were sequenced. This is the immuneACCESS table as TCRdb keeps it, with only in-frame sequences that have V and J called. A part of the clones is gone; compared with another copy, unresolved V genes explain less than half, and the rest is unexplained. Here the sample has about 660,000 clones; 11% to 15% occur a single time. The leading ten clones occupy 0.04% of the sample. No cognate antigen is known for these TCRs. Material for sequencing was naive CD4+ T cells from blood. In light of the paper, this sample's cell subset or site label describes: true naive CD4+ T cells. The receptors come from a man aged 18 to 29 with type 1 diabetes.

The gene calls are TRBV5-1 and TRBJ2-7; 10 nucleotides align to TRBD1. This CDR3 region has 14 residues. With V trimmed by 0 bases and J by 5 bases, 2 bases remained unmatched. Germline-derived CDR1 and CDR2 are SGHRS and YFSETQ. The CDR3 DNA sequence: TGCGCCAGCAGCTTGGGACAGGGGGCCAACGAGCAGTACTTC. Translated, it gives CASSLGQGANEQYF.

V usage is TRBV29-1 and J usage is TRBJ2-5; 9 bases are a match to TRBD2. V dropped 5 bases and J dropped 0; count of bases not matched to a gene: 7. CDR1 is SQVTM and CDR2 is ANQGSEA in the germline V gene. This CDR3 contains 15 residues. CDR3 protein: CSVLTSGINQETQYF. CDR3 nucleotides: TGCAGCGTTTTGACTAGCGGAATTAACCAAGAGACCCAGTACTTC. Using reference TRBV29-1 and TRBJ2-5 for the parts outside the CDR3, the full variable domain is SAVISQKPSRDICQRGTSLTIQCQVDSQVTMMFWYRQQPGQSLTLIATANQGSEATYESGFVIDKFPISRPNLTFSTLTVSNMSPEDSSIYLCSVLTSGINQETQYFGPGTRLLVL.

V is TRBV29-1 and J is TRBJ1-1; D gene uncertain. The germline V gene has CDR1 SQVTM and CDR2 ANQGSEA. V lost 5 bases and J 0 bases, leaving 13 bases between the germline ends. CDR3 length: 14 amino acids. CDR3 residues: CSVTGNVVNTEAFF. CDR3 in DNA: TGCAGCGTTACGGGGAACGTTGTGAACACTGAAGCTTTCTTT. The full variable domain, in which reference TRBV29-1 and TRBJ1-1 provide the parts outside the CDR3, is SAVISQKPSRDICQRGTSLTIQCQVDSQVTMMFWYRQQPGQSLTLIATANQGSEATYESGFVIDKFPISRPNLTFSTLTVSNMSPEDSSIYLCSVTGNVVNTEAFFGQGTRLTVV.

The gene calls are TRBV11-2 and TRBJ2-1; the D is unclear. Germline V CDR1 and CDR2: SGHAT, FQNNGV. V lost 5 bases to trimming and J lost 8 bases, with 7 bases between them. The length of the CDR3 is 11 residues. The CDR3 here is CASSPQYEQFF. CDR3 nucleotides: TGTGCCAGCAGCCCGCAGTATGAGCAGTTCTTC.

The genes are TRBV6-5 and TRBJ1-5; D remains ambiguous. Between the trimmed V and J ends, which lost 0 bases and 6 bases, there was a span of 9 bases. Germline V gene lookup returns CDR1 MNHEY and CDR2 SVGAGI. CDR3 length equals 14 residues. In nucleotides, the CDR3 is TGTGCCAGCAGTTACTCGATGCAAGGTCAGCCCCAGCATTTT. Its translation: CASSYSMQGQPQHF.

This clone has more than one count but fewer than ten. This sequence joins TRBV2 and TRBJ2-1; D possibly corresponds to TRBD2 (6 bases). V gave up 9 bases and J gave up 5 bases, with 29 bases separating them. The CDR3 has 18 amino acids. From germline, CDR1 is SNHLY and CDR2 FYNNEI. The CDR3 DNA follows: TGTGCCAGTAAGTCGGACTATTTGAGGAGGGGCGAAAACAATGAGCAGTTCTTC. Translated: CASKSDYLRRGENNEQFF.

The rearrangement links TRBV4-2 to TRBJ2-5, with D unclear. V was cut by 0 bases and J by 4 bases, with 9 bases left in between. The germline V gene encodes CDR1 LGHNA and CDR2 YNFKEQ. CDR3 length: 14 residues. The CDR3 nucleotides read TGTGCCAGCAGCCAAGATTCCAGTTCAGAGACCCAGTACTTC. Protein sequence: CASSQDSSSETQYF.

CDR3 region: CASSPPLGYGNYGYTF. CDR3 in DNA: TGTGCCAGCAGCCCCCCCTTAGGCTATGGTAACTATGGCTACACCTTC. The gene calls are TRBV7-2 and TRBJ1-2; no definite D call. Trimming pared 5 bases from V and 1 base from J, leaving 17 bases between. CDR1 is SGHTA and CDR2 is FQGNSA in the germline V gene. The CDR3 is made up of 16 amino acids.

This chain links TRBV9 with TRBJ2-2, with unresolved D. Germline values: CDR1 SGDLS, CDR2 YYNGEE. The V end lost 4 bases, the J end lost 2 bases, and 12 bases lay between the germline ends. The CDR3 is 15 residues long. This CDR3 reads CASSQRLGNTGELFF. CDR3 nucleotide sequence: TGTGCCAGCAGCCAGAGGCTCGGTAACACCGGGGAGCTGTTTTTT.

The chain has TRBV30 and TRBJ2-7; 8 nucleotides agree with TRBD1. Germline CDR1 and CDR2: GTSNPN and SVGIG (reference sequence). V trimming: 4 bases; J trimming: 4 bases; junction bases outside the gene matches: 6. CDR3 size: 13 residues. CDR3 amino acids: CAWKWTGNYEQYF. The CDR3 region has the DNA TGTGCCTGGAAGTGGACAGGGAATTACGAGCAGTACTTC.

The table lists this clone with a few counts. This rearrangement joins TRBV7-2 to TRBJ2-1; TRBD2 agrees at 7 bases. The V gene end was trimmed by 4 bases and the J gene end by 7 bases; junction bases not matched to a gene: 4. Germline V gene sequence: CDR1 SGHTA, CDR2 FQGNSA. The CDR3 spans 13 residues. CDR3 region: CASSSQGGNEQFF. DNA of the CDR3: TGTGCCAGCAGCTCGCAGGGAGGGAATGAGCAGTTCTTC.

The sample holds a few counts of this clone. The chain has TRBV7-9 and TRBJ2-7, with D unclear. This CDR3 contains 11 residues. Trimming took off 4 bases at V and 6 bases at J, with 7 bases between the two ends. Germline loops: CDR1 SEHNR, CDR2 FQNEAQ (reference sequence). The CDR3 loop reads CASSSGFEQYF. In DNA, the CDR3 is TGTGCCAGCAGCTCCGGGTTCGAGCAGTACTTC.

V is TRBV5-1 and J is TRBJ2-7, with D perhaps TRBD1 or TRBD2 (5 bases each). The ends were cut back, 0 bases at V and 5 bases at J, with 9 bases in the middle. Germline CDR1 SGHRS, CDR2 YFSETQ. The CDR3 totals 13 residues. CDR3 residues: CASSLERGNEQYF. The DNA for the CDR3 is TGCGCCAGCAGCTTGGAACGGGGCAACGAGCAGTACTTC. Together with reference TRBV5-1 and TRBJ2-7, the CDR3 gives the full variable domain: KAGVTQTPRYLIKTRGQQVTLSCSPISGHRSVSWYQQTPGQGLQFLFEYFSETQRNKGNFPGRFSGRQFSNSRSEMNVSTLELGDSALYLCASSLERGNEQYFGPGTRLTVT.

This clone was recorded a few times. The chain links TRBV7-9 to TRBJ1-4; the match to TRBD1 covers 7 bases. There are 15 residues in the CDR3. Germline CDR1 reads SEHNR; CDR2 reads FQNEAQ (reference sequence). V was pared by 5 bases and J by 5 bases, with 8 bases of the junction left unmatched. The CDR3 sequence is CASSRTDRVNEKLFF. In nucleotides, the CDR3 is TGTGCCAGCAGCCGGACCGACAGGGTGAATGAAAAACTGTTTTTT.

V and J are TRBV21-1 and TRBJ2-7; TRBD1 reflects the table's D call only, with no check against the DNA. TRBV21-1 is noted as a pseudogene. The CDR3 totals 19 residues. The DNA for the CDR3 is TGTGCCAGCAGCAAAAAAGGCAACGGACAGGGGCCCCATCTTACGTCGGAGTACTTC. Protein product: CASSKKGNGQGPHLTSEYF.

This clone was counted only a few times. This rearrangement joins TRBV14 to TRBJ1-1, with D perhaps matching TRBD1 (6 bases). CDR3 length: 14 amino acids. Germline loops: CDR1 SGHDN, CDR2 FVKESK. V lost 4 bases to trimming and J lost 1 base, with 10 bases between them. The CDR3 sequence: CASSPAGANTEAFF. The CDR3 DNA reads as TGTGCCAGCAGCCCGGCGGGGGCGAACACTGAAGCTTTCTTT.

This clone was picked up a small number of times. The chain uses TRBV7-2 and TRBJ2-3; D is uncertain. V lost 4 bases and J lost 0, with 5 bases in between. The germline V gene encodes CDR1 SGHTA and CDR2 FQGNSA. The CDR3 contains 13 residues. The DNA for the CDR3 is TGTGCCAGCAGCTCTCAAAGCACAGATACGCAGTATTTT. This gives the protein CASSSQSTDTQYF.

This clone was recorded a few times. This specimen includes other DNA sequences encoding the same CDR3. This chain's CDR3 is CASSPRGTDTQYF. The CDR3 DNA reads TGTGCCAGCTCACCACGGGGCACAGATACGCAGTATTTT. J is TRBJ2-3 and V is TRBV18, with D hard to call. The CDR3 covers 13 residues. V lost 1 base to trimming and J lost 1 base, with 3 bases between them. The germline CDR1 and CDR2 sequences are KGHSH and LQKENI.

The gene calls are TRBV7-9 and TRBJ1-1; maybe TRBD1 (6 bases). The CDR3 length is 14 residues. The ends were cut back, 3 bases at V and 3 bases at J, with 11 bases in the middle. CDR1 SEHNR and CDR2 FQNEAQ come from the germline V gene (reference sequence). CDR3 sequence reads: CASSFEQGYTEAFF. The CDR3 DNA sequence: TGTGCCAGCAGCTTTGAACAGGGCTACACTGAAGCTTTCTTT.

The genes are TRBV5-1 and TRBJ2-3; tentatively, D is TRBD2 (6 bases). The CDR3 runs 16 residues. Trimming removed 4 bases at V and 0 bases at J, with 15 bases between. The germline gives CDR1 SGHRS, CDR2 YFSETQ. The CDR3 protein is CASSPLAVTSTDTQYF. For the CDR3, the DNA is TGCGCCAGCAGCCCCTTAGCGGTTACTAGCACAGATACGCAGTATTTT.

The chain is built from TRBV30 and TRBJ1-2, with a tentative D call TRBD1 (5 bases). This CDR3 contains 12 residues. The V gene lost 5 bases and the J gene lost 6 bases, with 13 bases spanning the gap. Germline V gene lookup returns CDR1 GTSNPN and CDR2 SVGIG (reference sequence). In DNA, the CDR3 is TGTGCCTGGGGGGGTCCCGGGCATGGCTACACCTTC. Protein: CAWGGPGHGYTF.

A few counts support this clone. V is TRBV25-1 and J is TRBJ2-5, with D possibly called TRBD1 or TRBD2 (6 bases each). Germline values: CDR1 MGHDK, CDR2 SYGVNS. Trimming shortened V by 2 bases and J by 2 bases, and 18 bases separated the two germline ends. The length of the CDR3 is 17 residues. The CDR3 region is CASSEGTGAGAQETQYF. The DNA for the CDR3 is TGTGCCAGCAGTGAAGGGACTGGGGCAGGGGCTCAAGAGACCCAGTACTTC.

The chain couples TRBV2 to TRBJ2-3; D uncertain. CDR3 size: 14 residues. V lost 5 bases to trimming and J lost 0 bases, with 9 bases between them. CDR1 and CDR2 (germline): SNHLY, FYNNEI. The CDR3 reads CASSPTSSTDTQYF. The CDR3 DNA follows: TGTGCCAGCAGTCCTACCTCAAGCACAGATACGCAGTATTTT.

The chain links TRBV5-1 to TRBJ2-1, with TRBD2 matching 10 bases. The V gene end was trimmed by 1 base and the J gene end by 13 bases; junction bases not matched to a gene: 8. CDR3 size: 14 residues. Per germline, CDR1 SGHRS and CDR2 YFSETQ. The CDR3 bases are TGCGCCAGCAGCTTGAACGAGCGGGAGGGCCTCCAGTTCTTC. Protein sequence: CASSLNEREGLQFF. The full variable domain, with the rest looked up from reference TRBV5-1 and TRBJ2-1, is KAGVTQTPRYLIKTRGQQVTLSCSPISGHRSVSWYQQTPGQGLQFLFEYFSETQRNKGNFPGRFSGRQFSNSRSEMNVSTLELGDSALYLCASSLNEREGLQFFGPGTRLTVL.

The chain employs TRBV28 and TRBJ1-6; tentatively, D is TRBD1 (5 bases). The CDR3 totals 16 residues. V lost 4 bases and J lost 8, with 18 bases in between. Germline CDR1 and CDR2: MDHEN and SYDVKM. CDR3 DNA: TGTGCCAGCAGTTCCCCTACTAAGGGGAACGATTCACCCCTCCACTTT. This encodes CASSSPTKGNDSPLHF.

V usage is TRBV7-2 and J usage is TRBJ2-7; perhaps TRBD1 as D (6 bases). The CDR3 totals 14 residues. Trimming took 5 bases from V and 6 from J, leaving 17 bases between them. Germline CDR1 and CDR2: SGHTA and FQGNSA. The CDR3 region has the DNA TGTGCCAGCAGCACTGATCCCAGGGGTGGCGAGCAGTACTTC. Residues: CASSTDPRGGEQYF. Complete variable domain (other parts from reference TRBV7-2 and TRBJ2-7): GAGVSQSPSNKVTEKGKDVELRCDPISGHTALYWYRQSLGQGLEFLIYFQGNSAPDKSGLPSDRFSAERTGGSVSTLTIQRTQQEDSAVYLCASSTDPRGGEQYFGPGTRLTVT.

This chain joins TRBV7-2 and TRBJ2-1, with D perhaps given as TRBD1 or TRBD2 (5 bases each). Germline-derived CDR1 and CDR2 are SGHTA and FQGNSA. V lost 6 bases, J lost 7 bases, and 16 bases lay in between. There are 14 residues in the CDR3. CDR3 nucleotide sequence: TGTGCCAGCAGTTCCAGTTGGTGGGGGAATGAGCAGTTCTTC. Translation gives CASSSSWWGNEQFF.

The V call is TRBV6-6, the J call TRBJ2-4; D unresolved. The germline V and J ends were trimmed by 6 bases and 4 bases, with 10 bases remaining between them. CDR3 length equals 13 residues. Germline CDR1 is MNHNY and CDR2 is SVGAGI (reference sequence). CDR3 region: CASREATKNIQYF. CDR3 sequence (DNA): TGTGCCAGCAGAGAGGCCACTAAAAACATTCAGTACTTC.

In its sample, this clone was seen a few times. The rearrangement uses TRBV2 and TRBJ2-6; D uncertain. Trimming removed 3 bases at V and 0 bases at J, with 3 bases between. The CDR3 contains 14 residues. Germline V CDR1 and CDR2: SNHLY, FYNNEI. DNA of the CDR3: TGTGCCAGCAGTGACGACTCTGGGGCCAACGTCCTGACTTTC. Protein: CASSDDSGANVLTF.

The chain carries TRBV28 and TRBJ2-3; TRBD1 matches 7 bases. V was clipped by 6 bases and J by 1 base; unmatched bases: 7. The CDR3 has 15 residues. Germline-derived CDR1 and CDR2 are MDHEN and SYDVKM. The CDR3 sequence: CASSPGGLGTDTQYF. The CDR3, as DNA: TGTGCCAGCAGCCCAGGGGGTTTGGGCACAGATACGCAGTATTTT. The complete variable domain, with remaining parts taken from reference TRBV28 and TRBJ2-3, reads DVKVTQSSRYLVKRTGEKVFLECVQDMDHENMFWYRQDPGLGLRLIYFSYDVKMKEKGDIPEGYSVSREKKERFSLILESASTNQTSMYLCASSPGGLGTDTQYFGPGTRLTVL.